This passage covers 14 T cell receptor beta chains from one sample sequenced in a study of cytomegalovirus exposure and HLA in healthy donors. PCR was performed using 60 Vbeta and 13 Jbeta primers. The table came from immunoSEQ multiplex PCR; TCRdb's copy has only in-frame clones and leaves some out. The sample holds about 170,000 clones; about three quarters are singletons and the top ten take around 0.97%. The sequencing sample was made of PBMCs. The receptors derive from a woman in her forties or fifties in good health and CMV-seropositive.

The chain employs TRBV29-1 and TRBJ2-7, with no clear D. The CDR3 is 13 residues long. Trimming removed 6 bases from V and 7 bases from J, with 19 bases in between. Germline V lookup: CDR1 SQVTM, CDR2 ANQGSEA. Written as DNA, the CDR3 is TGCAGCGTAGATAGAGGATCTGGTGGAGAGCAGTACTTC. This encodes CSVDRGSGGEQYF.

The genes are TRBV13 and TRBJ2-2; 14 nucleotides agree with TRBD2. This CDR3 is 16 amino acids long. Germline V gives CDR1 PRHDT, CDR2 FYEKMQ (reference sequence). V gave up 4 bases and J gave up 6 bases; unmatched junction bases: 4. CDR3: CASSSRLAGGPGELFF. The CDR3 DNA reads as TGTGCCAGCAGCTCCCGACTAGCGGGAGGGCCCGGGGAGCTGTTTTTT.

This chain links TRBV30 with TRBJ2-2; the match to TRBD2 covers 7 bases. Germline V gene data show CDR1 as GTSNPN and CDR2 as SVGIG (reference sequence). V lost 3 bases to trimming and J lost 0 bases; unmatched junction nucleotides: 1. The CDR3 totals 14 residues. CDR3 sequence (DNA): TGTGCCTGGAGGGGAGGGCCGAACACCGGGGAGCTGTTTTTT. Translated, it gives CAWRGGPNTGELFF.

V and J are TRBV9 and TRBJ2-2, with TRBD2 identical over 7 bases. The V segment lost 6 bases and the J segment 6 bases; nucleotides outside the gene matches: 8. Germline CDR1 reads SGDLS; CDR2 reads YYNGEE. The CDR3 is made up of 14 amino acids. DNA of the CDR3: TGTGCCAGCACCCCGACTAGCAAGGCCGGGGAGCTGTTTTTT. It yields the protein CASTPTSKAGELFF.

This clone was seen just once. The chain couples TRBV6-5 to TRBJ2-7; 7 bases match TRBD2. Per germline, CDR1 MNHEY and CDR2 SVGAGI. This CDR3 is 14 amino acids long. The trim removed 4 bases at V and 4 bases at J, leaving 7 bases unmatched. Here the CDR3 DNA reads TGTGCCAGCAGTTGGACTAGGGGCGGGTACGAGCAGTACTTC. Amino acid sequence: CASSWTRGGYEQYF.

This chain links TRBV6-5 with TRBJ1-2, with 9 nucleotides matching TRBD1. CDR1 and CDR2 from the germline V gene are MNHEY and SVGAGI. The CDR3 spans 13 residues. V was clipped by 4 bases and J by 8 bases; unmatched bases: 5. The CDR3 DNA sequence: TGTGCCAGCAGTTCCGGGACAGGGCGCGGCTACACCTTC. The encoded protein is CASSSGTGRGYTF.

The chain is built from TRBV5-1 and TRBJ2-1; no firm D call. V shed 5 bases and J shed 3 bases, with 9 bases lying between them. Per germline, CDR1 SGHRS and CDR2 YFSETQ. CDR3 length: 13 amino acids. The CDR3 region is CASRIDNYNEQFF. The CDR3 nucleotides are TGCGCCAGCAGGATTGACAACTACAATGAGCAGTTCTTC.

The V gene is TRBV7-9, the J gene TRBJ1-2; D is undetermined. The V and J ends lost 1 base and 3 bases respectively, with 9 bases between them. The CDR3 is 14 amino acids. The germline gives CDR1 SEHNR, CDR2 FQNEAQ (reference sequence). CDR3 region: CASSLVAGHYGYTF. The CDR3 coding sequence is TGTGCCAGCAGCTTAGTGGCAGGCCACTATGGCTACACCTTC.

This clone is a singleton in its sample. This rearrangement joins TRBV9 to TRBJ1-3, with a possible D match to TRBD1 (6 bases). V lost 2 bases and J 0 bases, leaving 9 bases between the germline ends. Germline CDR1 is SGDLS and CDR2 is YYNGEE. The CDR3 runs to 15 residues. CDR3 sequence: CASSVAQGSGNTIYF. The CDR3 DNA reads as TGTGCCAGCAGCGTTGCACAGGGCTCTGGAAACACCATATATTTT.

CDR3 loop: CASSQVDRNGLYNEQFF. The CDR3 region has the DNA TGCGCCAGCAGTCAGGTGGACAGGAATGGCTTGTACAATGAGCAGTTCTTC. This chain uses TRBV23-1 with TRBJ2-1; 7 nucleotides agree with TRBD1. TRBV23-1 is known as an ORF, though its function is uncertain. V lost 3 bases and J lost 4; bases outside the gene matches: 12. The CDR3 is made up of 17 amino acids.

J is TRBJ1-3 and V is TRBV7-8; possible D gene TRBD1, 6 bases. The CDR3 consists of 14 residues. Trimming shortened V by 5 bases and J by 3 bases, and 11 bases separated the two germline ends. Looked up from germline, CDR1 is SGHVS and CDR2 is FQNEAQ. CDR3 protein: CASSQQGRGNTIYF. CDR3 in DNA: TGTGCCAGCAGCCAACAGGGACGTGGAAACACCATATATTTT.

This clone has a handful of counts. This chain joins TRBV30 and TRBJ2-2; D is unclear. The V end was cut by 4 bases, the J end by 5 bases, with 8 bases between. The CDR3 has 12 residues. The germline V gene has CDR1 GTSNPN and CDR2 SVGIG (reference sequence). The CDR3 spells CAWTLSTGELFF. The CDR3 region has the DNA TGTGCCTGGACCCTCAGTACCGGGGAGCTGTTTTTT.

In this sample, this clone turned up a few times. This chain joins TRBV10-3 and TRBJ2-7; 11 nucleotides agree with TRBD1. The CDR3 runs to 15 residues. V lost 2 bases to trimming and J lost 3 bases; unmatched junction nucleotides: 3. Germline V CDR1 and CDR2: ENHRY, SYGVKD. The CDR3 protein is CAISEGQGAGYEQYF. The CDR3 region has the DNA TGTGCCATCAGTGAGGGACAGGGGGCAGGCTACGAGCAGTACTTC.

This clone was counted a few times. This sequence joins TRBV4-3 and TRBJ1-1, with D possibly matching TRBD1 (6 bases). V was pared by 3 bases and J by 1 base, with 6 bases between. The CDR3 runs 13 residues. Germline CDR1 and CDR2: LGHNA and YSLEER. CDR3 sequence (DNA): TGCGCCAGCAGCCAGACAGGGAACACTGAAGCTTTCTTT. It yields the protein CASSQTGNTEAFF.